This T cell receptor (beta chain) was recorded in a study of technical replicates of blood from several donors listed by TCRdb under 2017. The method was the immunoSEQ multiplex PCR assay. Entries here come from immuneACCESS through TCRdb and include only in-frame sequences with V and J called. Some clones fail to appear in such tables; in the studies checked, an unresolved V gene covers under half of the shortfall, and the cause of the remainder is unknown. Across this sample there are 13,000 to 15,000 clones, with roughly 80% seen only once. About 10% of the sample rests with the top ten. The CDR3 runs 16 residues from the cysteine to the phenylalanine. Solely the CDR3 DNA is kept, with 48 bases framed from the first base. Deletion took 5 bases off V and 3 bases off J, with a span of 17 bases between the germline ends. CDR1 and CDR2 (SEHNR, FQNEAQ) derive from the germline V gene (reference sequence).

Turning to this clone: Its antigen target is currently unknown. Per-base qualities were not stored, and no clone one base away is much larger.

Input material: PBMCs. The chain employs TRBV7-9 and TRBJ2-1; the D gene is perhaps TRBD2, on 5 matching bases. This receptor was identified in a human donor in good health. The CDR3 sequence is CASSGQGGFHYNEQFF. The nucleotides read TGTGCCAGCAGCGGTCAAGGCGGGTTCCACTACAATGAGCAGTTCTTC.